This TCR beta chain was found in a study of beta chain features in type 1 diabetes. Findings of the study overall: Naive, central memory and Treg TCRB repertoires seemed to resemble each other more closely in patients than they did in healthy donors.

Since all of the isolated RNA was reverse transcribed, expressed TCRB transcripts were what got sequenced. TCRdb's table, derived via immunoSEQ multiplex PCR, lists solely in-frame clones and lacks some. This sample yields 200,000 to 250,000 clones, of which roughly a tenth are seen a single time; roughly 1.3% belongs to the top ten. This clone was seen only a few times. Its antigen remains unknown. Germline loops: CDR1 SNHLY, CDR2 FYNNEI. The V end was cut by 4 bases, the J end by 0 bases, with 4 bases between. The CDR3 sequence is 13 residues long. The chain combines TRBV2 with TRBJ1-5; the D is unclear. The sequence was obtained from a man between 18 and 35 years old in good health. The sequencing input was central memory CD4+ T cells from blood. Here the CDR3 DNA reads TGTGCCAGCAGTGTTTATAGCAATCAGCCCCAGCATTTT. It codes for CASSVYSNQPQHF.